Below, 25 T cell receptor beta chains from the same sample are listed, as sequenced in a study of CD8+CD57+ T cells in acquired aplastic anemia. Genomic DNA, serving as template, underwent TCR beta VDJ and CDR3 profiling. TCRdb reprocessed the reads via MiXCR and lists one record per CDR3 protein. The data contain under 200,000 distinct CDR3 sequences, 40% to 55% of them seen just once; the ten biggest clones take up about 9.7%. Before being chosen for sequencing, patients had shown CD8+CD57+ cell expansion by flow cytometry. The source material was sorted CD4+, CD8+, or CD8+CD57+ T cells (not recorded which) from PBMCs. The receptors come from a human donor with aplastic anemia.

The chain links TRBV19 to TRBJ2-1, with a weak D call TRBD2 (6 bases). The CDR3 is made up of 15 amino acids. Trimming left V 6 bases short and J 2 bases short, with 14 bases between. The germline CDR1 and CDR2 sequences are LNHDA and SQIVND (reference sequence). This CDR3 reads CASSSDGGPYNEQFF. CDR3 sequence (DNA): TGTGCCAGTAGCTCAGACGGGGGTCCCTACAATGAGCAGTTCTTC.

This clonotype was observed many times. This chain uses TRBV5-4 with TRBJ1-1; D is unresolved. V was clipped by 1 base and J by 1 base, with 2 bases between them. CDR3 length: 12 residues. In germline, CDR1 is SGHNT, CDR2 YYREEE (reference sequence). For the CDR3, the DNA is TGTGCCAGCAGCTTGCGGAACACTGAAGCTTTCTTT. Translated, it gives CASSLRNTEAFF.

This clonotype was picked up many times. The DNA of the CDR3 is TGCGCCAGCAGTGACGACAGTAGAATGAACACTGAAGCTTTCTTT. This codes for CASSDDSRMNTEAFF. The chain carries TRBV10-2 and TRBJ1-1; D might be TRBD1 (5 bases). The ends were cut back, 3 bases at V and 0 bases at J, with 11 bases in the middle. Germline CDR1 WSHSY, CDR2 SAAADI. The CDR3 covers 15 residues.

A word on this clonotype: A junction boundary mismatches the germline segment, possibly from a read error. CDR3 bases: TGTGCCAGCAGCCTACGTACGGGGGGGTACGAGCAGCACTTC. Protein sequence: CASSLRTGGYEQHF. The gene calls are TRBV7-6 and TRBJ2-7, with 8 positions matching TRBD2. The CDR3 loop spans 14 amino acids. The germline V gene has CDR1 SGHVS and CDR2 FNYEAQ. Using reference TRBV7-6 and TRBJ2-7 for the parts outside the CDR3, the full variable domain is GAGVSQSPRYKVTKRGQDVALRCDPISGHVSLYWYRQALGQGPEFLTYFNYEAQQDKSGLPNDRFSAERPEGSISTLTIQRTEQRDSAMYRCASSLRTGGYEQHFGPGTRLTVT.

The rearrangement uses TRBV4-1 and TRBJ2-7; either TRBD1 or TRBD2 may supply D (5 bases each). The CDR3 covers 15 residues. CDR1 and CDR2 (germline): MGHRA, YSYEKL. Trimming left V 1 base short and J 3 bases short, with 13 bases between. The chain's CDR3 is CASSQAPGRNYEQYF. CDR3 coding DNA: TGCGCCAGCAGCCAAGCCCCGGGACGAAACTACGAGCAGTACTTC.

Ten or more counts support this clonotype. The genes are TRBV7-6 and TRBJ2-1; 7 nucleotides agree with TRBD1. The CDR3 is 15 amino acids. Germline-derived CDR1 and CDR2 are SGHVS and FNYEAQ. Trimming at V came to 3 bases and at J to 7 bases, leaving 9 bases not matched to a gene. CDR3 coding DNA: TGTGCCAGCAGCTTGGCCGGGACAGCCCTTAATGAGCAGTTCTTC. It codes for CASSLAGTALNEQFF. Combining the CDR3 with reference TRBV7-6 and TRBJ2-1 gives the whole variable domain GAGVSQSPRYKVTKRGQDVALRCDPISGHVSLYWYRQALGQGPEFLTYFNYEAQQDKSGLPNDRFSAERPEGSISTLTIQRTEQRDSAMYRCASSLAGTALNEQFFGPGTRLTVL.

The V gene is TRBV30, the J gene TRBJ2-3; 9 nucleotides agree with TRBD1. The CDR3 spans 13 residues. The V and J ends lost 2 bases and 4 bases, in that order; junction bases with no gene match: 1. Germline CDR1 and CDR2: GTSNPN and SVGIG (reference sequence). CDR3 nucleotides: TGTGCCTGGAGTCGACAGGGGGCAGATACGCAGTATTTT. Translated, it gives CAWSRQGADTQYF.

The gene calls are TRBV2 and TRBJ1-4; maybe TRBD1 (6 bases). Germline V gives CDR1 SNHLY, CDR2 FYNNEI. The CDR3 length is 14 residues. Trimming took 6 bases from V and 8 from J, leaving 16 bases between them. The CDR3 coding sequence is TGTGCCAGCAGACTTACAGGGCCGGGGGAAAAACTGTTTTTT. This encodes CASRLTGPGEKLFF. The entire variable domain, with the rest obtained from reference TRBV2 and TRBJ1-4, is as follows: EPEVTQTPSHQVTQMGQEVILRCVPISNHLYFYWYRQILGQKVEFLVSFYNNEISEKSEIFDDQFSVERPDGSNFTLKIRSTKLEDSAMYFCASRLTGPGEKLFFGSGTQLSVL.

The rearrangement joins TRBV12-3 or TRBV12-4 to TRBJ2-5; tentatively, D is TRBD2 (7 bases). V gave up 5 bases and J gave up 5 bases, with 18 bases separating them. This CDR3 contains 15 residues. CDR3 nucleotides: TGTGCCAGCAGTCCTTTTGGGGGGGCGCCGGAGACCCAGTACTTC. It translates to CASSPFGGAPETQYF.

CDR3 residues: CAISESTWGYGYTF. CDR3 sequence (DNA): TGTGCCATCAGTGAGTCGACTTGGGGCTATGGCTACACCTTC. The chain is built from TRBV10-3 and TRBJ1-2; D remains ambiguous. CDR1 is ENHRY and CDR2 is SYGVKD in the germline V gene. This CDR3 region has 14 residues. Deletions cut 0 bases from V and 4 bases from J, with 9 bases between.

Details on this clonotype: One end of the junction does not line up with germline, which may come from a read error. The V and J genes are TRBV25-1 and TRBJ1-1; the D is unclear. CDR1 is MGHDK, CDR2 SYGVNS, per germline. The CDR3 length is 15 residues. The CDR3 region has the DNA TGCGCCAGCAGGCCGCAGAGGGAGCTGAACACTGAAGCTTCCTTT. This translates into CASRPQRELNTEASF.

This clonotype was found many times. The V call is TRBV5-6, the J call TRBJ2-4; D possibly corresponds to TRBD1 (5 bases). This CDR3 has 14 residues. Germline values: CDR1 SGHDT, CDR2 YYEEEE. Trimming removed 0 bases from V and 3 bases from J, with 7 bases in between. In DNA form, the CDR3 reads TGTGCCAGCAGCTTGGGCCAGGGCAAAAACATTCAGTACTTC. Its protein product is CASSLGQGKNIQYF.

CDR3 nucleotides: TGTGCCAGTAGGTTTGACAGGTCCTCCTACAATGAGCAGTTCTTC. As protein: CASRFDRSSYNEQFF. This chain joins TRBV19 and TRBJ2-1, with TRBD1 as a possible D gene (6 bases). The V end lost 6 bases, the J end lost 0 bases, and 12 bases lay between the germline ends. The CDR3 spans 15 residues. CDR1 LNHDA and CDR2 SQIVND come from the germline V gene (reference sequence).

The chain couples TRBV5-5 to TRBJ1-1, with TRBD1 matching over 8 bases. The CDR3 is made up of 15 amino acids. The germline CDR1 and CDR2 sequences are SGHKS and YYEKEE (reference sequence). The V gene end was trimmed by 6 bases and the J gene end by 4 bases; junction bases not matched to a gene: 11. The CDR3, as DNA: TGTGCCAGCACCAAAAACAGGGGGGAGAGCACTGAAGCTTTCTTT. Protein: CASTKNRGESTEAFF.

The chain links TRBV27 to TRBJ2-7; D tentatively fits TRBD1 or TRBD2 (6 bases each). The CDR3 is 18 residues long. With 4 bases removed from V and 7 bases from J, the gap between germline ends came to 29 bases. Germline values: CDR1 MNHEY, CDR2 SMNVEV (reference sequence). The CDR3 sequence: CASSSQGYLKRIREEQYF. Here the CDR3 DNA reads TGTGCCAGCAGTTCACAGGGTTACTTGAAGCGGATTCGGGAGGAGCAGTACTTC.

This clonotype was seen ten or more times. The chain joins TRBV15 to TRBJ2-5, with D possibly matching TRBD2 (5 bases). Germline-derived CDR1 and CDR2 are LNHNV and YYDKDF (reference sequence). V was clipped by 8 bases and J by 5 bases, with 12 bases between them. The CDR3 runs 12 residues. The chain's CDR3 is CATSSGGETQYF. CDR3 DNA: TGTGCCACCTCGAGTGGAGGCGAGACCCAGTACTTC.

In its sample, this clonotype was seen once. The rearrangement uses TRBV6-1 and TRBJ2-1; the match to TRBD2 covers 8 bases. The CDR3 is 17 amino acids. Germline V gives CDR1 MNHNS, CDR2 SASEGT. V was clipped by 10 bases and J by 6 bases; unmatched bases: 20. The CDR3 sequence is CAISEAQRGGAGNEQFF. DNA for the CDR3: TGTGCCATCAGCGAAGCACAACGGGGGGGGGCCGGCAATGAGCAGTTCTTC.

The J gene is TRBJ2-5, the V gene TRBV20-1, with D perhaps TRBD1 (6 bases). The CDR3 contains 14 residues. V was pared by 5 bases and J by 5 bases, with 18 bases between. Germline CDR1 is DFQATT and CDR2 is SNEGSKA (reference sequence). The chain's CDR3 is CSAAVYRVQETQYF. The CDR3 region has the DNA TGCAGTGCTGCCGTGTACAGGGTCCAGGAGACCCAGTACTTC.

The V gene is TRBV12-3 or TRBV12-4, the J gene TRBJ1-1; a weak D match, TRBD1 (6 bases). The CDR3 runs to 13 residues. The V end lost 2 bases, the J end lost 5 bases, and 9 bases lay between the germline ends. Written as DNA, the CDR3 is TGTGCCAGCAGTTTAATGGGGGCTACTGAAGCTTTCTTT. It encodes CASSLMGATEAFF.

This chain connects TRBV10-3 to TRBJ1-2; TRBD1 matches at 8 bases. Trimming at V came to 6 bases and at J to 6 bases, leaving 6 bases not matched to a gene. Germline CDR1 reads ENHRY; CDR2 reads SYGVKD. The CDR3 runs to 13 residues. The CDR3 DNA follows: TGTGCCATCAGCGACAGGGGAGAGAATGGCTACACCTTC. It codes for CAISDRGENGYTF.

This chain uses TRBV14 with TRBJ2-5; D may be TRBD1 or TRBD2 (6 bases each). The CDR3 length is 18 residues. V was pared by 1 base and J by 0 bases, with 18 bases between. Germline values: CDR1 SGHDN, CDR2 FVKESK. CDR3 region: CASSQAGLGGRDQETQYF. Here the CDR3 DNA reads TGTGCCAGCAGCCAAGCCGGGCTCGGGGGCCGTGACCAAGAGACCCAGTACTTC.

Turning to this clonotype: Relative to the germline gene, one junction end is altered; a read error may explain this. The chain joins TRBV7-9 to TRBJ1-6; 7 bases line up with TRBD1. CDR1 and CDR2 (germline): SEHNR, FQNEAQ (reference sequence). There are 14 residues in the CDR3. DNA of the CDR3: TGTGCCAGCAGCCAAACAGGGGCTAATTCACCCCACCACTTT. It translates to CASSQTGANSPHHF.

This clonotype was recorded many times. The V and J genes are TRBV6-1 and TRBJ1-2; 7 nucleotides agree with TRBD1. J lost 3 bases, V lost 5 bases, and 3 bases had no gene match. Germline V gene sequence: CDR1 MNHNS, CDR2 SASEGT. CDR3 length: 13 residues. CDR3 DNA sequence: TGTGCCAGCAGTCGGGGGACAGACTATGGCTACACCTTC. It codes for CASSRGTDYGYTF.

This clonotype was seen ten or more times. One end of the junction fails to match germline, which may point to a read error. V gene TRBV19 combines with J gene TRBJ1-3; D might be TRBD1 (6 bases). Germline lookup yields CDR1 LNHDA and CDR2 SQIVND (reference sequence). The length of the CDR3 is 14 residues. The CDR3 sequence is CASSVQGTGNTIYF. As DNA, the CDR3 is TGTGCCAGTAGTGTACAGGGTACTGGGAACACCATATATTTT.

The chain carries TRBV4-1 and TRBJ1-4; no clear D. Germline V gene data show CDR1 as MGHRA and CDR2 as YSYEKL. V lost 4 bases to trimming and J lost 4 bases, with 16 bases between them. This CDR3 region has 16 residues. The CDR3 here is CASSLHSGVVNEKLFF. The CDR3 bases are TGCGCCAGCAGCCTTCACTCAGGCGTCGTTAATGAAAAACTGTTTTTT.